Presented here are 17 T cell receptor beta chains from one specimen sequenced in a study of control samples from healthy donors and cancer patients. TCRdb keeps only in-frame clones here, not all; method: immunoSEQ multiplex PCR. The top ten clones hold about a sixth of a sample with around 45,000 clones, approximately 70% of them seen once. Input material: formalin-fixed, paraffin-embedded tissue. The source of these receptors is a male donor with melanoma.

The chain couples TRBV28 to TRBJ1-3; TRBD1 is a possible D gene (5 bases). V gave up 7 bases and J gave up 0 bases, with 7 bases separating them. CDR3 length equals 13 residues. Germline V lookup: CDR1 MDHEN, CDR2 SYDVKM. CDR3: CASTGYSGNTIYF. DNA of the CDR3: TGTGCCAGCACAGGGTACTCTGGAAACACCATATATTTT.

The chain combines TRBV9 with TRBJ1-3, with D unclear. CDR3 length: 17 amino acids. The germline V gene encodes CDR1 SGDLS and CDR2 YYNGEE. V gave up 0 bases and J gave up 0 bases, with 13 bases separating them. The CDR3 spells CASSVEQARTSGNTIYF. CDR3 in DNA: TGTGCCAGCAGCGTAGAGCAGGCGCGAACCTCTGGAAACACCATATATTTT.

The chain has TRBV18 and TRBJ2-1; 10 positions agree with TRBD2. Germline loops: CDR1 KGHSH, CDR2 LQKENI. The junction had 4 bases not matched to a gene; V was cut back by 5 bases and J by 6 bases. There are 14 residues in the CDR3. The CDR3 protein is CASSTQREGNEQFF. The CDR3 region has the DNA TGTGCCAGCTCAACCCAGCGGGAGGGCAATGAGCAGTTCTTC. The full variable domain, its missing parts supplied by reference TRBV18 and TRBJ2-1, is NAGVMQNPRHLVRRRGQEARLRCSPMKGHSHVYWYRQLPEEGLKFMVYLQKENIIDESGMPKERFSAEFPKEGPSILRIQQVVRGDSAAYFCASSTQREGNEQFFGPGTRLTVL.

By sample share, this clone is medium-sized. The chain carries TRBV6-6 and TRBJ2-7; unclear D gene. The CDR3 length is 13 residues. V lost 4 bases and J lost 2, with 9 bases in between. Germline V gene lookup returns CDR1 MNHNY and CDR2 SVGAGI (reference sequence). DNA of the CDR3: TGTGCCAGCAGTTTGGAGAGGCCCTACGAGCAGTACTTC. It codes for CASSLERPYEQYF.

The chain combines TRBV18 with TRBJ2-7, with 8 bases that match TRBD1. J lost 3 bases, V lost 2 bases, and 9 bases had no gene match. CDR1 is KGHSH, CDR2 LQKENI, per germline. There are 16 residues in the CDR3. The CDR3 is CASSPYSGTGLYEQYF. DNA of the CDR3: TGTGCCAGCTCACCATACTCCGGGACAGGCCTCTACGAGCAGTACTTC.

The chain links TRBV7-2 to TRBJ2-3, with D tentatively TRBD1 (6 bases). There are 16 residues in the CDR3. The V end was cut by 1 base, the J end by 1 base, with 12 bases between. Germline assignment: CDR1 SGHTA and CDR2 FQGNSA. The CDR3 reads CASSLEGRGGTDTQYF. In nucleotides, the CDR3 is TGTGCCAGCAGCTTAGAAGGCAGGGGTGGCACAGATACGCAGTATTTT.

This clone is medium-sized within its sample. The CDR3 bases are TGTGCCAGCAGTGATTGGTATGGTGCTGGGGCCAACGTCCTGACTTTC. This codes for CASSDWYGAGANVLTF. The chain uses TRBV6-1 and TRBJ2-6; D is unresolved. The CDR3 length is 16 residues. Germline-derived CDR1 and CDR2 are MNHNS and SASEGT. V shed 3 bases and J shed 2 bases, with 11 bases lying between them.

V and J are TRBV7-8 and TRBJ1-5, with TRBD1 matching 9 bases. The germline gives CDR1 SGHVS, CDR2 FQNEAQ. V was clipped by 4 bases and J by 7 bases; unmatched bases: 8. The CDR3 is 15 residues long. CDR3 bases: TGTGCCAGCAGCTCAGGGGGACAGGGTGCCCAGCCCCAGCATTTT. It is translated as CASSSGGQGAQPQHF.

The CDR3 here is CASSLAGTLVSYEQYF. The CDR3 DNA is TGTGCCAGCAGCTTAGCGGGGACTCTAGTCTCCTACGAGCAGTACTTC. This chain uses TRBV7-6 with TRBJ2-7; a weak D match, TRBD2 (6 bases). From germline, CDR1 is SGHVS and CDR2 FNYEAQ. This CDR3 is built from 16 residues. V was pared by 0 bases and J by 0 bases, with 12 bases between.

This clone was recorded a few times. V and J are TRBV2 and TRBJ1-4; D unclear. Germline values: CDR1 SNHLY, CDR2 FYNNEI. Trimming left V 6 bases short and J 5 bases short, with 16 bases between. There are 15 residues in the CDR3. Here the CDR3 reads CASRRFGRQNEKLFF. The CDR3 DNA reads as TGTGCCAGCAGAAGGTTCGGCAGGCAGAATGAAAAACTGTTTTTT.

This rearrangement joins TRBV6-5 to TRBJ1-4; D remains ambiguous. Looked up from germline, CDR1 is MNHEY and CDR2 is SVGAGI. V lost 8 bases to trimming and J lost 6 bases, with 13 bases between them. This CDR3 comprises 13 residues. CDR3 in amino acids: CASAFRVYEKLFF. Written as DNA, the CDR3 is TGTGCCAGCGCCTTTCGAGTTTATGAAAAACTGTTTTTT.

V usage is TRBV20-1 and J usage is TRBJ1-1; 10 bases fit TRBD1. The CDR3 totals 14 residues. The ends lost 3 bases at V and 5 bases at J; junction bases unmatched: 6. The germline CDR1 and CDR2 sequences are DFQATT and SNEGSKA (reference sequence). CDR3 bases: TGCAGTGCTAGTAAAGTGGGACAGGGGACTGAAGCTTTCTTT. It is translated as CSASKVGQGTEAFF.

The chain links TRBV5-1 to TRBJ2-5; D might be TRBD1 (6 bases). Germline V lookup: CDR1 SGHRS, CDR2 YFSETQ. The V end was cut by 1 base, the J end by 4 bases, with 20 bases between. The CDR3 covers 17 residues. The CDR3 reads CASSLRGSGVSGETQYF. In nucleotides, the CDR3 is TGCGCCAGCAGCTTGAGGGGGTCCGGTGTCAGCGGAGAGACCCAGTACTTC.

DNA of the CDR3: TGTGCCAGTAGGACTAGCGGGAGCACAGATACGCAGTATTTT. Encoded protein: CASRTSGSTDTQYF. The V and J genes are TRBV19 and TRBJ2-3; 10 bases agree with TRBD2. Per germline, CDR1 LNHDA and CDR2 SQIVND (reference sequence). The CDR3 is 14 amino acids. After removal of 6 bases from V and 0 bases from J, the junction contained 0 bases not matched to a gene.

The chain has TRBV29-1 and TRBJ2-3; maybe TRBD1 (6 bases). Germline V gene sequence: CDR1 SQVTM, CDR2 ANQGSEA. The CDR3 contains 15 residues. V was shortened by 2 bases and J by 0 bases, with 12 bases between the two germline ends. CDR3 residues: CSVERTDPSTDTQYF. CDR3 coding DNA: TGCAGCGTTGAAAGGACAGACCCTAGCACAGATACGCAGTATTTT.

This clone is categorized as medium-sized (0.01 to 0.1%). The CDR3: CASSLGSGTGGGQYF. Written as DNA, the CDR3 is TGTGCCAGCAGCTTAGGCTCCGGGACAGGGGGAGGGCAGTACTTC. The chain is built from TRBV7-8 and TRBJ2-7; 11 nucleotides align to TRBD1. The CDR3 consists of 15 residues. V was clipped by 1 base and J by 9 bases; unmatched bases: 8. Germline CDR1 reads SGHVS; CDR2 reads FQNEAQ.

V usage is TRBV19 and J usage is TRBJ2-2; no firm D call. The V end was cut by 6 bases, the J end by 6 bases, with 17 bases between. Germline CDR1 and CDR2: LNHDA and SQIVND (reference sequence). The CDR3 length is 15 residues. CDR3 sequence: CASSAAQARAGELFF. The CDR3 coding sequence is TGTGCCAGTAGCGCCGCCCAAGCTCGGGCCGGGGAGCTGTTTTTT.